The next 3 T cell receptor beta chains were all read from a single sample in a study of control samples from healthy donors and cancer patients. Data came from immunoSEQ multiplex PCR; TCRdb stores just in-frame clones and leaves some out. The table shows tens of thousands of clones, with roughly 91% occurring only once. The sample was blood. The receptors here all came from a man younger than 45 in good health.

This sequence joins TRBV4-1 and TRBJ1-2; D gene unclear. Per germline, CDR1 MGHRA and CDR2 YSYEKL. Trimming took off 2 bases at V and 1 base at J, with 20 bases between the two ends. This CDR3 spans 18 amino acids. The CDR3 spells CASSQTDRVPPSNYGYTF. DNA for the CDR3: TGCGCCAGCAGCCAAACTGATAGGGTACCACCAAGTAACTATGGCTACACCTTC.

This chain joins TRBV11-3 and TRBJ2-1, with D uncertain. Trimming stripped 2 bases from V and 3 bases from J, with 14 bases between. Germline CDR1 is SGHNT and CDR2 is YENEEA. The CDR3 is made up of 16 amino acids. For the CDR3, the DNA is TGTGCCAGCAGCTTATCCGGGTTGGGCAGCTACAATGAGCAGTTCTTC. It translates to CASSLSGLGSYNEQFF.

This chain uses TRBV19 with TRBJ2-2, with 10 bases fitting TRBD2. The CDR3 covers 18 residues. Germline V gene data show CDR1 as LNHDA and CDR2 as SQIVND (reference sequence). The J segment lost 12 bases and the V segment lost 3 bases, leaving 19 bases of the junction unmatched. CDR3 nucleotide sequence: TGTGCCAGTAGTATCAGGTACCCTAGCGGGGGAACGAACACGAAGCTGTTTTTT. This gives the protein CASSIRYPSGGTNTKLFF.